These 13 T cell receptor beta chains were all obtained from the same sample, sequenced in a study of T-cell memory formation after mild COVID-19. From the 5' RACE reads, TCRdb called clonotypes with MiXCR, one entry per CDR3 protein. This table holds around 140,000 distinct CDR3 sequences, 6% found once. Sequencing was carried out using PBMCs or a T cell subset sorted from them (not recorded which). Receptor source: an adult woman who had mild COVID-19 (a few samples of this study predate the infection). Cell type and time point are not known.

This clonotype appeared a few times. This chain uses TRBV12-3 or TRBV12-4 with TRBJ2-5; D may be TRBD1 or TRBD2 (5 bases each). This CDR3 is built from 15 residues. Trimming removed 0 bases at V and 5 bases at J, with 13 bases between. Here the CDR3 reads CASSLAGTVGETQYF. DNA of the CDR3: TGTGCCAGCAGTTTAGCGGGGACGGTTGGGGAGACCCAGTACTTC.

V usage is TRBV4-2 and J usage is TRBJ2-5, with 9 bases fitting TRBD2. CDR1 and CDR2 (germline): LGHNA, YNFKEQ. This CDR3 is built from 16 residues. V was clipped by 1 base and J by 4 bases; unmatched bases: 7. CDR3 coding DNA: TGTGCCAGCAGCCAAGTCCTTAGCGGGAGTGGAGAGACCCAGTACTTC. Encoded protein: CASSQVLSGSGETQYF.

The chain joins TRBV20-1 to TRBJ1-5, with 7 bases lining up with TRBD1. J lost 3 bases, V lost 6 bases, and 11 bases had no gene match. Germline V gives CDR1 DFQATT, CDR2 SNEGSKA (reference sequence). This CDR3 has 15 amino acids. The CDR3 reads CSAMAGTASNQPQHF. DNA for the CDR3: TGCAGTGCCATGGCCGGGACAGCGTCCAATCAGCCCCAGCATTTT.

This clonotype has more than one count but fewer than ten. J is TRBJ2-3 and V is TRBV7-9, with D perhaps matching TRBD1 (6 bases). Per germline, CDR1 SEHNR and CDR2 FQNEAQ (reference sequence). This CDR3 contains 15 residues. V dropped 8 bases and J dropped 8 bases, with 23 bases sitting between them. CDR3 nucleotide sequence: TGTGCCAGCGGAAGACCAGGGGCCCTCTTTGGTACGCAGTATTTT. It yields the protein CASGRPGALFGTQYF.

This clonotype was detected a few times. The chain uses TRBV18 and TRBJ2-7; no definite D call. V gave up 0 bases and J gave up 5 bases, with 8 bases separating them. Germline V gene data show CDR1 as KGHSH and CDR2 as LQKENI. The CDR3 length is 13 residues. The CDR3 nucleotides read TGTGCCAGCTCACCACCTTTAGTTGACGAGCAGTACTTC. Translating gives CASSPPLVDEQYF.

This clonotype was observed at least ten times. J is TRBJ2-7 and V is TRBV5-1; TRBD2 matches at 14 bases. V was clipped by 4 bases and J by 6 bases; unmatched bases: 3. From germline, CDR1 is SGHRS and CDR2 YFSETQ. CDR3 length equals 14 residues. CDR3 in amino acids: CASSAGLAGVEQYF. DNA for the CDR3: TGCGCCAGCAGCGCGGGACTAGCGGGAGTCGAGCAGTACTTC. The entire variable domain, with the rest obtained from reference TRBV5-1 and TRBJ2-7, is as follows: KAGVTQTPRYLIKTRGQQVTLSCSPISGHRSVSWYQQTPGQGLQFLFEYFSETQRNKGNFPGRFSGRQFSNSRSEMNVSTLELGDSALYLCASSAGLAGVEQYFGPGTRLTVT.

This clonotype has just a few counts. The chain combines TRBV7-2 with TRBJ2-1; D possibly matches TRBD1 or TRBD2 (5 bases each). There are 14 residues in the CDR3. Per the germline V gene, CDR1 is SGHTA and CDR2 is FQGNSA. Trimming removed 5 bases from V and 4 bases from J, with 12 bases in between. The CDR3 DNA reads as TGTGCCAGCAGCCCGGGACCGATTTACAATGAGCAGTTCTTC. Translated, it gives CASSPGPIYNEQFF.

The chain joins TRBV29-1 to TRBJ2-1; 12 nucleotides agree with TRBD2. Losses at the gene ends were 7 bases for V and 1 base for J; bases not matched to a gene: 5. The CDR3 covers 15 residues. Germline assignment: CDR1 SQVTM and CDR2 ANQGSEA. The CDR3 DNA sequence: TGCAGCGGGGGACTAGCGGGTGTTTCCTACAATGAGCAGTTCTTC. Its translation is CSGGLAGVSYNEQFF.

The V gene is TRBV14, the J gene TRBJ1-4; D gene unclear. The germline CDR1 and CDR2 sequences are SGHDN and FVKESK. The V end was cut by 2 bases, the J end by 8 bases, with 9 bases between. The CDR3 length is 13 residues. The CDR3 DNA reads TGTGCCAGCAGCCAATCTGGGATAGAAAAACTGTTTTTT. Translating gives CASSQSGIEKLFF.

The rearrangement links TRBV29-1 to TRBJ2-7, with D unclear. In germline, CDR1 is SQVTM, CDR2 ANQGSEA. The germline V and J ends were trimmed by 4 bases and 0 bases, with 7 bases remaining between them. The length of the CDR3 is 12 residues. CDR3: CSVAFSSYEQYF. Here the CDR3 DNA reads TGCAGCGTTGCCTTTAGCTCCTACGAGCAGTACTTC.

This clonotype was recorded many times. The genes are TRBV5-1 and TRBJ2-1; 8 nucleotides match TRBD2. Trimming took 2 bases from V and 9 from J; bases not matched to a gene: 10. Germline V CDR1 and CDR2: SGHRS, YFSETQ. This CDR3 is 15 amino acids long. The CDR3, as DNA: TGCGCCAGCAGCTTAGGAGCGGGAGAGTCGGGTGAGCAGTTCTTC. This gives the protein CASSLGAGESGEQFF.

There are many counts of this clonotype. CDR3 nucleotide sequence: TGCGCCAGCAGCTTACAGGGGTCTGAGCAGTTCTTC. It encodes CASSLQGSEQFF. J is TRBJ2-1 and V is TRBV5-1; 7 bases are a match to TRBD1. Germline V lookup: CDR1 SGHRS, CDR2 YFSETQ. This CDR3 comprises 12 residues. The J segment lost 9 bases and the V segment lost 2 bases, leaving 2 bases of the junction unmatched.

This clonotype came up many times. This chain links TRBV7-6 with TRBJ1-2, with D possibly being TRBD1 (5 bases). V lost 1 base and J lost 8, with 11 bases in between. Germline V gives CDR1 SGHVS, CDR2 FNYEAQ. The CDR3 contains 13 residues. Written as DNA, the CDR3 is TGTGCCAGCAGCTTAGTTGGAGGGGACGGCTACACCTTC. Its protein product is CASSLVGGDGYTF.